This is a list of T cell receptor beta chains from one sample in a study of blood T cell repertoires in COVID-19. Data came from immunoSEQ multiplex PCR; TCRdb stores just in-frame clones and leaves some out. The sample carries 140,000 to 150,000 clones, over 70% recorded once. The sequencing input was peripheral blood. The receptors here all came from a human donor in a cohort sampled during active COVID-19. CDR3s include the opening cysteine and the closing phenylalanine or tryptophan. The D gene is left open where the match is weak. For some rows the clone size is stated as once, few or many, or as a class when expanded; others skip it.

J gene	V gene	D gene	clone size	CDR3 length	CDR3 protein	CDR3 DNA
TRBJ1-3	TRBV6-1	NA	NA	14	CASSEDRFGNTIYF	TGTGCCAGCAGTGAAGACAGATTTGGAAACACCATATATTTT
TRBJ1-4	TRBV7-9	NA	NA	13	CASSFTGSEKLFF	TGTGCCAGCAGCTTTACAGGGTCTGAAAAACTGTTTTTT
TRBJ1-2	TRBV15	NA	few	15	CATSRDSQGSYGYTF	TGTGCCACCAGCAGAGATTCTCAGGGTAGCTATGGCTACACCTTC
TRBJ1-1	TRBV4-2	NA	once	15	CASSPEEGTYTEAFF	TGTGCCAGCAGCCCAGAGGAGGGGACCTACACTGAAGCTTTCTTT
TRBJ2-3	TRBV7-8	TRBD2	NA	16	CASSLGSGLAADTQYF	TGTGCCAGCAGCTTAGGGTCGGGACTAGCTGCAGATACGCAGTATTTT
TRBJ2-5	TRBV19	TRBD2	NA	16	CASSIQPGLASETQYF	TGTGCCAGTAGTATTCAGCCGGGACTAGCTTCCGAGACCCAGTACTTC
TRBJ1-2	TRBV9	NA	NA	13	CASSSPRKSGYTF	TGTGCCAGCAGCTCCCCCAGAAAAAGTGGCTACACCTTC
TRBJ2-5	TRBV5-1	NA	NA	14	CASSLFGSKETQYF	TGCGCCAGCAGCTTGTTCGGGTCTAAGGAGACCCAGTACTTC
TRBJ2-3	TRBV19	NA	NA	15	CASSTYRAPTDTQYF	TGTGCCAGTAGTACCTACAGGGCCCCCACAGATACGCAGTATTTT
TRBJ2-4	TRBV6-6	NA	NA	13	CASSPREENIQYF	TGTGCCAGCAGTCCCCGAGAGGAAAACATTCAGTACTTC
TRBJ1-2	TRBV19	NA	NA	15	CASSRRDTGNYGYTF	TGTGCCAGTAGTAGACGGGACACCGGAAACTATGGCTACACCTTC
TRBJ2-1	TRBV11-2	TRBD1	NA	16	CASSFSAGTGYNEQFF	TGTGCCAGCAGCTTTTCCGCCGGGACAGGGTACAATGAGCAGTTCTTC